This T cell receptor (beta chain) was identified during a study of blood T cell repertoires in COVID-19. About the study: COVID-19 samples, acute and convalescent, were from the United States, Italy and Spain. T cells, B-cell-depleted T cells, or PBMCs supplied cDNA or gDNA.

V was trimmed by 0 bases and J by 0 bases, leaving 8 bases between them. The CDR3 is made up of 16 amino acids. Germline CDR1 is SGHTA and CDR2 is FQGNSA. Seattle patient enrollment occurred during active infection, with longitudinal follow-up thereafter. As processed by the authors: From reference gene primer amplification, estimates of nucleated cell counts were derived. Method: immunoSEQ multiplex PCR; TCRdb's copy keeps in-frame clones and lacks some. V and J calls and clone size are those listed in that table; D and trimming were worked out from the DNA. The data contain over 100,000 clones, roughly 92% of them singletons.

The chain uses TRBV7-2 and TRBJ2-2; D ambiguous. The specimen sequenced was peripheral blood. The sequence was obtained from a woman aged 45-65 years with COVID-19, enrolled during active disease. The CDR3 bases are TGTGCCAGCAGCTTAGCCCATCCAGCGAACACCGGGGAGCTGTTTTTT. Protein sequence: CASSLAHPANTGELFF.